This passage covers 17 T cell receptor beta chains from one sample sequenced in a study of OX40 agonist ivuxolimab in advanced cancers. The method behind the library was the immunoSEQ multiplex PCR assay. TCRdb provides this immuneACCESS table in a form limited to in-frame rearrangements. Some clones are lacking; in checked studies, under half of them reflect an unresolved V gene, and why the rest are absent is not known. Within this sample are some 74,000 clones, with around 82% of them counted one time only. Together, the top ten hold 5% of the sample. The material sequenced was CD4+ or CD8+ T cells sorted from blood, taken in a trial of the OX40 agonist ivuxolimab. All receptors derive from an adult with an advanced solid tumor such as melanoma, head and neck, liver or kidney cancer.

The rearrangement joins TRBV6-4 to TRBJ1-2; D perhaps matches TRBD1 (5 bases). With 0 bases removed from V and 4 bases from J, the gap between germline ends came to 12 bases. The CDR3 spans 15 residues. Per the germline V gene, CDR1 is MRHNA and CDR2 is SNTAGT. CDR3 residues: CASSDSMGPSYGYTF. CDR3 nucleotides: TGTGCCAGCAGTGACTCGATGGGACCTTCCTATGGCTACACCTTC.

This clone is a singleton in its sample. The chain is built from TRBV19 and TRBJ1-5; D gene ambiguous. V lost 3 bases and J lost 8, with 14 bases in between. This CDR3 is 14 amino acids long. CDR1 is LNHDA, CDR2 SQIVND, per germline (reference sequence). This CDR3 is CASSIQAREEPQHF. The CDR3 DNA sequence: TGTGCCAGTAGTATTCAGGCCCGTGAGGAGCCCCAGCATTTT.

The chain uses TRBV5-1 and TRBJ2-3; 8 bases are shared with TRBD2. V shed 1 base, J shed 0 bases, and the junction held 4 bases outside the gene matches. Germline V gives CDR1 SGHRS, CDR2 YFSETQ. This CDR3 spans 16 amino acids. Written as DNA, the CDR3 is TGCGCCAGCAGCTTGTTGCCGGGGGGGAGCACAGATACGCAGTATTTT. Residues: CASSLLPGGSTDTQYF.

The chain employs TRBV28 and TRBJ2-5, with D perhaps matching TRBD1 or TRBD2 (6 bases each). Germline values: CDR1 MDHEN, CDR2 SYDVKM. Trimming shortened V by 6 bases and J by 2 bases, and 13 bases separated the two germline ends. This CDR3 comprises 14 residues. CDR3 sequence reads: CASRVGGSQETQYF. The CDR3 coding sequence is TGTGCCAGCAGGGTAGGGGGGTCTCAAGAGACCCAGTACTTC.

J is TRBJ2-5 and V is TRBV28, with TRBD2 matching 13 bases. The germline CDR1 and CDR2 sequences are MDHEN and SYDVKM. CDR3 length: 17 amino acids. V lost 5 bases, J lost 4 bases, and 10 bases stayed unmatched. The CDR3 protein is CASSRVLAGGAGETQYF. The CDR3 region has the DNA TGTGCCAGCAGTCGAGTACTAGCGGGGGGGGCTGGAGAGACCCAGTACTTC.

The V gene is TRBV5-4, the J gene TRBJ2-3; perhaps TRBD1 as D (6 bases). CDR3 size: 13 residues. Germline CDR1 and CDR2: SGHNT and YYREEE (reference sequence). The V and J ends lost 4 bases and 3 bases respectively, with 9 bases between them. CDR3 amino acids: CASSLQGTDTQYF. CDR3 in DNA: TGTGCCAGCAGCCTACAGGGTACAGATACGCAGTATTTT.

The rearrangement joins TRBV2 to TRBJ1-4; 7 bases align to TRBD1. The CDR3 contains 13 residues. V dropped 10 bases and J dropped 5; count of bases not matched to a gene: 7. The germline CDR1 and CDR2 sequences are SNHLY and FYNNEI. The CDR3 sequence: CAIAGQPNEKLFF. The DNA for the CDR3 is TGTGCCATTGCGGGACAGCCAAATGAAAAACTGTTTTTT.

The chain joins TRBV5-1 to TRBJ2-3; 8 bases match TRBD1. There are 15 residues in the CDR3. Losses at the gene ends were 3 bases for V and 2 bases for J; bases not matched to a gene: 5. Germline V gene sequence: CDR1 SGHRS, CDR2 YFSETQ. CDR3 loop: CASSSLGQVTDTQYF. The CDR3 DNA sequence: TGCGCCAGCAGCTCCCTGGGACAGGTCACAGATACGCAGTATTTT.

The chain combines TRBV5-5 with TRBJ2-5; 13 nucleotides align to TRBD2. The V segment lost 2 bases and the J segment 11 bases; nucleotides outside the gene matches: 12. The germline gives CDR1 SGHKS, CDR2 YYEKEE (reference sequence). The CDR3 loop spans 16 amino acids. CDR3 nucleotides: TGTGCCAGCAGCTTTGGACTAGCGGGAGCATTGGTGGAGCAGTACTTC. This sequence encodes CASSFGLAGALVEQYF.

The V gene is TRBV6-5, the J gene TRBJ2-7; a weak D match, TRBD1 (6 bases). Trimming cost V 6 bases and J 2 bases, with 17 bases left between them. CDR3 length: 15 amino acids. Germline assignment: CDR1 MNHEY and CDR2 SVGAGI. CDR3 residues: CASSQMDRQPYEQYF. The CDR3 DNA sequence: TGTGCCAGCAGCCAGATGGACAGACAACCCTACGAGCAGTACTTC.

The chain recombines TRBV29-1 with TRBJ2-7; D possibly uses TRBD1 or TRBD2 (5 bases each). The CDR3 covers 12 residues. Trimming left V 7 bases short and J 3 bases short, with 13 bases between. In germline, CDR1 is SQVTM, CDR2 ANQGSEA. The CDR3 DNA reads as TGCAGCGGGGGGAACCCGGGCTACGAGCAGTACTTC. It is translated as CSGGNPGYEQYF.

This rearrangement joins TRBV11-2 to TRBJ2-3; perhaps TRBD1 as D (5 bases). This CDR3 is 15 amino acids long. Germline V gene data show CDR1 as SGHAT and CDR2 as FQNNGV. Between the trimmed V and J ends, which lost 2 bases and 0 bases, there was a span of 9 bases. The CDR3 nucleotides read TGTGCCAGCAGCTTACAGGGCTATAGCACAGATACGCAGTATTTT. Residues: CASSLQGYSTDTQYF.

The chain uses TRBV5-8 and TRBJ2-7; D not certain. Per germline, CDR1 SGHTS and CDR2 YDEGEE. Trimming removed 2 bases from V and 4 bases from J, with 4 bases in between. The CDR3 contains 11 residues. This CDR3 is CASSFNYEQYF. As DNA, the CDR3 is TGTGCCAGCAGCTTCAATTACGAGCAGTACTTC.

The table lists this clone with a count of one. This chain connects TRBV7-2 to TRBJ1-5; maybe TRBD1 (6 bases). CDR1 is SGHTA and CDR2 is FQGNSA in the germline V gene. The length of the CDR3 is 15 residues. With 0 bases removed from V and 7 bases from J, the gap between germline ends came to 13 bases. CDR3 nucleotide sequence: TGTGCCAGCAGCTTAGCACAGGGTACGGGGCAGCCCCAGCATTTT. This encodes CASSLAQGTGQPQHF.

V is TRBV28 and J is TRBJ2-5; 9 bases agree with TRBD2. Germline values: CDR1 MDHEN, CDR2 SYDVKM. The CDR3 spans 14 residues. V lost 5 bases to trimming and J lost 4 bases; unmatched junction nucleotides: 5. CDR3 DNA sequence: TGTGCCAGCAGTACAACACTAGCGGGAGAGACCCAGTACTTC. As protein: CASSTTLAGETQYF.

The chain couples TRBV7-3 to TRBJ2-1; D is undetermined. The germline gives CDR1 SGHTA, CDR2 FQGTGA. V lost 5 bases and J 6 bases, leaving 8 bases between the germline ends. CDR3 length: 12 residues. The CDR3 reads CASSLGRNEQFF. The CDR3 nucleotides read TGTGCCAGCAGCCTAGGGCGCAATGAGCAGTTCTTC. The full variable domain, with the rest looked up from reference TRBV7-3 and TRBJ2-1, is GAGVSQTPSNKVTEKGKYVELRCDPISGHTALYWYRQSLGQGPEFLIYFQGTGAADDSGLPNDRFFAVRPEGSVSTLKIQRTERGDSAVYLCASSLGRNEQFFGPGTRLTVL.

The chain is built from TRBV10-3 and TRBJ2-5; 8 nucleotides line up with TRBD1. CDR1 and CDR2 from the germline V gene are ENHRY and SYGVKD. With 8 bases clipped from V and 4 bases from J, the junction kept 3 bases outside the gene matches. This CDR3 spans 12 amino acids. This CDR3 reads CAISTGGETQYF. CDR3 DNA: TGTGCCATCTCCACAGGGGGAGAGACCCAGTACTTC.